Following are 8 T cell receptor beta chains from one sample sequenced in a study of T cell responses to AZD1222 COVID-19 vaccine. Profiling relied on immunoSEQ multiplex PCR, and the TCRdb table lists in-frame clones only, not all of them. The data show more than 80,000 clones, 75% to 90% seen once. The starting material was peripheral blood, obtained 28 days after the second AZD1222 dose. Receptors originate from an adult who received the AZD1222 COVID-19 vaccine.

The rearrangement links TRBV12-3 or TRBV12-4 to TRBJ2-3; D unresolved. The CDR3 covers 13 residues. V lost 7 bases and J lost 6, with 14 bases in between. CDR3 in amino acids: CASTQPPEDTQYF. The CDR3 DNA sequence: TGTGCCAGCACCCAACCCCCAGAGGATACGCAGTATTTT.

This chain joins TRBV2 and TRBJ1-2; D may be TRBD1 (6 bases). Trimming stripped 0 bases from V and 7 bases from J, with 12 bases between. This CDR3 has 14 residues. Germline V gene sequence: CDR1 SNHLY, CDR2 FYNNEI. For the CDR3, the DNA is TGTGCCAGCAGTGAAGCAGGGGGTTTGCGTGGCTACACCTTC. It is translated as CASSEAGGLRGYTF.

The gene calls are TRBV9 and TRBJ2-3; D call uncertain. V gave up 3 bases and J gave up 2 bases, with 4 bases separating them. Germline V gene sequence: CDR1 SGDLS, CDR2 YYNGEE. The CDR3 consists of 12 residues. Here the CDR3 reads CASSETTDTQYF. Written as DNA, the CDR3 is TGTGCCAGCAGCGAGACCACAGATACGCAGTATTTT.

The CDR3 protein is CASSLGDTYYEQYV. The CDR3 DNA reads TGTGCCAGCAGCTTAGGGGACACCTACTACGAGCAGTACGTC. The rearrangement uses TRBV11-2 and TRBJ2-7; D perhaps matches TRBD1 (6 bases). The CDR3 contains 14 residues. V was shortened by 1 base and J by 3 bases, with 10 bases between the two germline ends. The germline V gene has CDR1 SGHAT and CDR2 FQNNGV.

This clone was seen more than once but under ten times. This sequence joins TRBV5-1 and TRBJ1-2; TRBD1 agrees at 7 bases. Germline V CDR1 and CDR2: SGHRS, YFSETQ. The CDR3 loop spans 18 amino acids. With 2 bases clipped from V and 0 bases from J, the junction kept 13 bases outside the gene matches. The CDR3 spells CASSLVAAGGAANYGYTF. The DNA of the CDR3 is TGCGCCAGCAGCTTAGTCGCGGCAGGGGGAGCAGCTAACTATGGCTACACCTTC.

J is TRBJ2-2 and V is TRBV18; no definite D call. Germline V gene sequence: CDR1 KGHSH, CDR2 LQKENI. This CDR3 spans 14 amino acids. Trimming removed 3 bases from V and 4 bases from J, with 9 bases in between. The CDR3 spells CASSPQTVTGELFF. The CDR3 region has the DNA TGTGCCAGCTCACCCCAGACGGTCACCGGGGAGCTGTTTTTT.

The chain links TRBV9 to TRBJ2-1; D tentatively fits TRBD1 or TRBD2 (5 bases each). The CDR3 runs to 15 residues. Looked up from germline, CDR1 is SGDLS and CDR2 is YYNGEE. V was clipped by 4 bases and J by 8 bases, with 19 bases between them. CDR3 residues: CASSPGDRPVDEQFF. CDR3 sequence (DNA): TGTGCCAGCAGCCCTGGGGACCGGCCGGTGGATGAGCAGTTCTTC.

This clone was seen only a few times. The gene calls are TRBV9 and TRBJ2-1; TRBD2 matches at 15 bases. In germline, CDR1 is SGDLS, CDR2 YYNGEE. V shed 4 bases and J 5 bases; nucleotides not matched to a gene: 16. The CDR3 length is 20 residues. CDR3 sequence: CASSPKMPGTSGRFDNEQFF. CDR3 nucleotide sequence: TGTGCCAGCAGCCCCAAGATGCCCGGGACTAGCGGGAGGTTCGACAATGAGCAGTTCTTC.